The text below deals with one TCR beta chain. The antigen remains undetermined. Time point defined: week 35, safety follow-up. Vaccine doses each comprised 300 ug of mutant IDH1 20-mer peptide, with topical imiquimod. Eight vaccinations reached patients in weeks 1, 3, 5, 7, 11, 15, 19 and 23. This entry comes from a study of a mutant IDH1 vaccine in newly diagnosed glioma. Study background: Patients previously underwent radiotherapy, temozolomide, or both, and most underwent both.

The CDR3 contains 16 residues. The germline V and J ends were trimmed by 2 bases and 1 base, with 14 bases remaining between them. Germline CDR1 is MNHEY and CDR2 is SVGAGI. TCRdb keeps only in-frame clones here, not all; method: immunoSEQ multiplex PCR. The table has about 40,000 clones, about 83% seen once. The source was PBMCs, collected from a glioma patient whose treatment included an IDH1 peptide vaccine. The origin of this receptor is a woman aged 45-59 years with glioma. This sequence joins TRBV6-5 and TRBJ1-2, with D possibly matching TRBD1 (5 bases). The CDR3, as DNA: TGTGCCAGCAGTTACCTCGGGGGGAGAATTAACTATGGCTACACCTTC. It specifies CASSYLGGRINYGYTF.